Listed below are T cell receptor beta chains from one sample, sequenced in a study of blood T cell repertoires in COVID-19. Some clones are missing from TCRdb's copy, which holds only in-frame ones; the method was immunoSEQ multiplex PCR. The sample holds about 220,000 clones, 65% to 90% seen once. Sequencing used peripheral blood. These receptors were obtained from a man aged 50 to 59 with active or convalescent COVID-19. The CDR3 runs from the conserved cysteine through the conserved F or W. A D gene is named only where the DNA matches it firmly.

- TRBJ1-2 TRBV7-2 CASSLRGGGSRYGYTF
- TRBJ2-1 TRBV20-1 CSATTYNEQFF
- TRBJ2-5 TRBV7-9 CASSLPLSLETQYF
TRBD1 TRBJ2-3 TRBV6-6 CASRKQGQGSTDTQYF
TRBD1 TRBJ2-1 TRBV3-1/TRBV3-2 CASSQDCVRQGHEQFF
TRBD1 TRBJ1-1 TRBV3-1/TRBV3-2 CASSQEEGARTEAFF
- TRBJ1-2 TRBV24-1 CATSDETGIYGYTF
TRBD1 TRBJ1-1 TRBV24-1 CATSDSGDRAHTEAFF
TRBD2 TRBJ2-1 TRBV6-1 CASSDRGAYNEQFF
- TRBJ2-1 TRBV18 CASSPIVGSTYNEQFF
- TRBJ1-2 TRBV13 CASSTGTSFNYGYTF
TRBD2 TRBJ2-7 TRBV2 CASSTPAQGSGRATYEQYF
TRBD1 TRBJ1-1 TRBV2 CASRRTDRVSTEAFF
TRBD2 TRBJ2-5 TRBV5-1 CASSSGTTPLGQETQYF
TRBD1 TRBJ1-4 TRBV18 CASSDRVGGNEKLFF
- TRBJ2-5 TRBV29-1 CSVIRAETQYF
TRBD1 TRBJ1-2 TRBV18 CASSPSGQGDYGYTF
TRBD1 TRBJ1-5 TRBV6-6 CASSRGTGLRSNQPQHF
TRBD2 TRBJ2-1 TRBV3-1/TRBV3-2 CASSLGLAGNEQFF
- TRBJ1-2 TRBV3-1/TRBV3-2 CASSQDRGGYTF
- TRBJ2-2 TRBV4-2 CASSQEGAAGELFF
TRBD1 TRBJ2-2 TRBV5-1 CASAVRGRGTGELFF
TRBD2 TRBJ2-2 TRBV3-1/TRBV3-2 CASSHRLAPGELFF
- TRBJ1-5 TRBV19 CASSMGGRGDNQPQHF
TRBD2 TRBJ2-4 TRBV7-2 CASSLAHGRGNIQYF
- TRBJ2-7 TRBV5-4 CASSLDFGDYEQYF
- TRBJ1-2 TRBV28 CASNPTGPGGGYTF
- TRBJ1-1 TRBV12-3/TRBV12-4 CASTGPRGAFF
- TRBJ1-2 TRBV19 CASSIGVGGYGYTF
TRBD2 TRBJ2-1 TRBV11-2 CASRTIRTSSTSSYNEQFF
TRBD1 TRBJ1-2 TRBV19 CASTQGDYYGYTF
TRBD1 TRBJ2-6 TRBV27 CASSRGTGLSGANVLTF
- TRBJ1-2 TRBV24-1 CATSDPLPREEDYGYTF
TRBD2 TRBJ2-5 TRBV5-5 CASSLALAGGQGETQYF
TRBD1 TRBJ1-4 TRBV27 CASAPRGPNEKLFF
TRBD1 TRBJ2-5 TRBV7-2 CASSLGPGTGQETQYF